This T cell receptor beta chain was sequenced during a study of neurological immune-mediated disorders. The length of the CDR3 is 13 residues. The V end was cut by 4 bases, the J end by 1 base, with 10 bases between. Germline CDR1 is DFQATT and CDR2 is SNEGSKA (reference sequence). Unsorted libraries were generated from 2 million PBMCs. These cells had been stored in RNAlater at -80 C. This clonotype was seen many times. MiXCR, run by TCRdb on the 5' RACE reads, gives a single entry per CDR3 protein. This repertoire shows fewer than 35,000 distinct CDR3 sequences, approximately 4.2% found once; its top ten account for roughly 23%.

The chain recombines TRBV20-1 with TRBJ1-1; no clear D. This clonotype was sampled from a man aged 18 to 29 in good health. The sequenced sample was PBMCs. The CDR3 bases are TGCAGTGCTATGTCAGGCGCGAACACTGAAGCTTTCTTT. It yields the protein CSAMSGANTEAFF.